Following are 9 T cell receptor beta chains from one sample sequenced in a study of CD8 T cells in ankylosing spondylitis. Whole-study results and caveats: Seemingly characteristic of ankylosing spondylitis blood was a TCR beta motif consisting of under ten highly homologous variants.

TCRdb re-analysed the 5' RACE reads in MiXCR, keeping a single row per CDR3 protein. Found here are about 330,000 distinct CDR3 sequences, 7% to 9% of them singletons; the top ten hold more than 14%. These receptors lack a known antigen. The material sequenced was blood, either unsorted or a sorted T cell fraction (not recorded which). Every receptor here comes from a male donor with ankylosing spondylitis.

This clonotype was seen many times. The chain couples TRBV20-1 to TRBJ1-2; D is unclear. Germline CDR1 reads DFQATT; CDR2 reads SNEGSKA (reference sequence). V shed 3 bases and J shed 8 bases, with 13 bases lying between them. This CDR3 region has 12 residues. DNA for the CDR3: TGCAGTGCTAGCCGATTGACTGAAGGCTACACCTTC. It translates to CSASRLTEGYTF.

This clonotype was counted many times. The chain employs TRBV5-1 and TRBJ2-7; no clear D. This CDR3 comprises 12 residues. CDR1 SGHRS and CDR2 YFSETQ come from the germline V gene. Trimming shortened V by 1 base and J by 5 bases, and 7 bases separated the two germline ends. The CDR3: CASSLIGDEQYF. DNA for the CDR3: TGCGCCAGCAGCTTGATAGGCGACGAGCAGTACTTC.

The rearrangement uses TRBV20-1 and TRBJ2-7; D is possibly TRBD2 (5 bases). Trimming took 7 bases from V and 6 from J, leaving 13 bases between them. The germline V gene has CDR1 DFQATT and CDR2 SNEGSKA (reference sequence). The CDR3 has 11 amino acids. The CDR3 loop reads CSVGGPSEQYF. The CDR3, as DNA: TGCAGTGTGGGCGGGCCCAGCGAGCAGTACTTC.

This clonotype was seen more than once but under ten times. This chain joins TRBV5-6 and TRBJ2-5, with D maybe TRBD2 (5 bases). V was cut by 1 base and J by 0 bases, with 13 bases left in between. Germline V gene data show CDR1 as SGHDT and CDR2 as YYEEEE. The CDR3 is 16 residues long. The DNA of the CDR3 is TGTGCCAGCAGCTTGAGGCTAGCAGCCGACCAAGAGACCCAGTACTTC. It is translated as CASSLRLAADQETQYF.

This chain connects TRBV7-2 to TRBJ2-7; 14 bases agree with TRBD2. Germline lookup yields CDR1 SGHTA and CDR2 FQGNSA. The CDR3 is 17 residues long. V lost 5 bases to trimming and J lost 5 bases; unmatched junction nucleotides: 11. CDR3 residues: CASSVQGTSGSLNEQYF. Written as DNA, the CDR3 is TGTGCCAGCAGCGTACAGGGGACTAGCGGGAGTCTGAACGAGCAGTACTTC.

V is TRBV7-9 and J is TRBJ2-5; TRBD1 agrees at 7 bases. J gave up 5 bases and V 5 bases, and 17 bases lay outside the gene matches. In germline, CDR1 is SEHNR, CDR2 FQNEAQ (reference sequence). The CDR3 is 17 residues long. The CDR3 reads CASSQLTGIRVSETQYF. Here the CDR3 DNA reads TGTGCCAGCAGCCAATTGACAGGGATCAGGGTCAGCGAGACCCAGTACTTC.

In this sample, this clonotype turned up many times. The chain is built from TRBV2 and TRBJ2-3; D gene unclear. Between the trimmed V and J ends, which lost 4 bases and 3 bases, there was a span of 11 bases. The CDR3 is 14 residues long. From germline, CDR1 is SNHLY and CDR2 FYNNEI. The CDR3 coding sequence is TGTGCCAGCAGTGCTCGGGTTGGAACAGATACGCAGTATTTT. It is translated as CASSARVGTDTQYF.

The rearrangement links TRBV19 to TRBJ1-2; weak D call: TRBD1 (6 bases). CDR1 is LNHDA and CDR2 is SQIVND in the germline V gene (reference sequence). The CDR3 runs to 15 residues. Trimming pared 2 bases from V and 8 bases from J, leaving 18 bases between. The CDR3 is CASSIFHLTGEGYTF. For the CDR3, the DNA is TGTGCCAGTAGTATATTTCATCTGACAGGTGAAGGCTACACCTTC.

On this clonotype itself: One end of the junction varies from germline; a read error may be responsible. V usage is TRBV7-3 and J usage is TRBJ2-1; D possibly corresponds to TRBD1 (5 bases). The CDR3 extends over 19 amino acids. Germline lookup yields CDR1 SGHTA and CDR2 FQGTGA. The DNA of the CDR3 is TGTACCAGCAGCCCCTCTCCAGCAGGGCACACGAATCCAAACAATGAGCAGTTCTTC. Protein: CTSSPSPAGHTNPNNEQFF.